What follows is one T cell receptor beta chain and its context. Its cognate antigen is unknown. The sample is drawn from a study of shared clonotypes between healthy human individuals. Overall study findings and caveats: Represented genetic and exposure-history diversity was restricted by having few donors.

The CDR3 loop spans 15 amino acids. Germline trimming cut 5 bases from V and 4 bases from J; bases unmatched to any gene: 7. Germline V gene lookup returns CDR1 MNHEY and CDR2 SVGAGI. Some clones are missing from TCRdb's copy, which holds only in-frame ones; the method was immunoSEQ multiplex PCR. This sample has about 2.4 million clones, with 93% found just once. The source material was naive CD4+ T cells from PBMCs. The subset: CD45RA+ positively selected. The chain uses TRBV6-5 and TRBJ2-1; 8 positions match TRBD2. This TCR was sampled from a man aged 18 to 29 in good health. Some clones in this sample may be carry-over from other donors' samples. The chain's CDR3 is CASSKGASGYNEQFF. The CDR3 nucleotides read TGTGCCAGCAGTAAAGGGGCTAGCGGGTACAATGAGCAGTTCTTC.